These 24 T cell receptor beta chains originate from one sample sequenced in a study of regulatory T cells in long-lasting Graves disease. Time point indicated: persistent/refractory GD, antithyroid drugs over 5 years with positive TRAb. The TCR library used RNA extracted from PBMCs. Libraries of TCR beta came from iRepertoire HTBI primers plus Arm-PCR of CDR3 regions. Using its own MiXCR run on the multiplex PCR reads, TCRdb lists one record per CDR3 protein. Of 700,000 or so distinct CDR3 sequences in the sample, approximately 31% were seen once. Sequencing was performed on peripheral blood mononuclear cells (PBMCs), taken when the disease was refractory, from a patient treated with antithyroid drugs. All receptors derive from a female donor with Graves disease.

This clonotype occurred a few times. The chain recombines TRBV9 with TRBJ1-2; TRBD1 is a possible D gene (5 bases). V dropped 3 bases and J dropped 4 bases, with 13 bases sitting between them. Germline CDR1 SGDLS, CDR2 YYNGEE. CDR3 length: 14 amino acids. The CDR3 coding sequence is TGTGCCAGCAGCGAGCCGACAGAGCCCTATGGCTACACCTTC. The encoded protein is CASSEPTEPYGYTF. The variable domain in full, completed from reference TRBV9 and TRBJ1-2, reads DSGVTQTPKHLITATGQRVTLRCSPRSGDLSVYWYQQSLDQGLQFLIQYYNGEERAKGNILERFSAQQFPDLHSELNLSSLELGDSALYFCASSEPTEPYGYTFGSGTRLTVV.

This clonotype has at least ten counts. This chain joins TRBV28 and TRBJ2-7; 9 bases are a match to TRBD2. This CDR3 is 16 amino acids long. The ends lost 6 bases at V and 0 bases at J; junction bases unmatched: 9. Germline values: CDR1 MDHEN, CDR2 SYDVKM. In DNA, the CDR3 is TGTGCCAGCAGCTCATCTTGGACTAGCGCCTCCTACGAGCAGTACTTC. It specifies CASSSSWTSASYEQYF.

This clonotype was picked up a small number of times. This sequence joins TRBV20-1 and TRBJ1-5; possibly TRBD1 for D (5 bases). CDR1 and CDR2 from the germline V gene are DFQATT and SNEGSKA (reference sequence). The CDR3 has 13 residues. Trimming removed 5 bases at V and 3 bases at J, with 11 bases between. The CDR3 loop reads CSAPGGFNQPQHF. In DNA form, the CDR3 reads TGCAGTGCTCCCGGGGGGTTCAATCAGCCCCAGCATTTT.

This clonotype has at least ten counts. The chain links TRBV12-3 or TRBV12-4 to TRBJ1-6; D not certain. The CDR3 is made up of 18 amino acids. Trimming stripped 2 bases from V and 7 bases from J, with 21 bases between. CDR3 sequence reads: CASSLLVTAEGENSPLHF. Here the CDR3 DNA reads TGTGCCAGCAGTTTATTGGTCACAGCCGAGGGCGAAAATTCACCCCTCCACTTT.

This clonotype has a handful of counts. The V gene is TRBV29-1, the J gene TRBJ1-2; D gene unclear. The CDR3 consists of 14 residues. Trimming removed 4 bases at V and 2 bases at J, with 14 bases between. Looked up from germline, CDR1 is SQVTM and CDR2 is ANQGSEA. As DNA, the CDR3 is TGCAGCGTTGTTCTGGGGATGGGAAACTATGGCTACACCTTC. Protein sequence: CSVVLGMGNYGYTF. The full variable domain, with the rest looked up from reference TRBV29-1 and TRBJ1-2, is SAVISQKPSRDICQRGTSLTIQCQVDSQVTMMFWYRQQPGQSLTLIATANQGSEATYESGFVIDKFPISRPNLTFSTLTVSNMSPEDSSIYLCSVVLGMGNYGYTFGSGTRLTVV.

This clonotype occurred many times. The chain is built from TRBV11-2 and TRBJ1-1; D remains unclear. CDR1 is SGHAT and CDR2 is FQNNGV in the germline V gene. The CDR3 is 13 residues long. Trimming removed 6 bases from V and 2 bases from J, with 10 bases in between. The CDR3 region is CASSPEGNTEAFF. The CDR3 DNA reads TGTGCCAGCAGTCCGGAGGGAAACACTGAAGCTTTCTTT.

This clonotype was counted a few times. The chain's CDR3 is CASSLMGEIGNQPQHF. CDR3 sequence (DNA): TGTGCCAGCAGTTTAATGGGTGAAATAGGCAATCAGCCCCAGCATTTT. The genes are TRBV12-3 or TRBV12-4 and TRBJ1-5; no firm D call. Trimming cost V 2 bases and J 2 bases, with 13 bases left between them. CDR3 length equals 16 residues.

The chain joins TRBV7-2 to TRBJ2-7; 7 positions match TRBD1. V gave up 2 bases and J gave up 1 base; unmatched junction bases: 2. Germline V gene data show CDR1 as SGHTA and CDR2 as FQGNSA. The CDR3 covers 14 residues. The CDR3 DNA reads TGTGCCAGCAGCTTAAGGGGGCGTTCCTACGAGCAGTACTTC. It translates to CASSLRGRSYEQYF.

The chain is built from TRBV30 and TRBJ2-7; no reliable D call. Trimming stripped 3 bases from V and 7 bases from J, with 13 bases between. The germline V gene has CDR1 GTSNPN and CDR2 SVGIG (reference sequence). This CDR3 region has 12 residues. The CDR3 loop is CAWSRLVTEQYF. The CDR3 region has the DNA TGTGCCTGGAGCAGACTGGTGACAGAGCAGTACTTC.

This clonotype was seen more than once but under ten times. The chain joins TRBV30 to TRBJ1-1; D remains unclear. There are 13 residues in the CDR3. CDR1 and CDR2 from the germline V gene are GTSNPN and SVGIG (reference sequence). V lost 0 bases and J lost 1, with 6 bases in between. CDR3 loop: CAWSVSPNTEAFF. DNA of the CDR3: TGTGCCTGGAGTGTTTCCCCGAACACTGAAGCTTTCTTT.

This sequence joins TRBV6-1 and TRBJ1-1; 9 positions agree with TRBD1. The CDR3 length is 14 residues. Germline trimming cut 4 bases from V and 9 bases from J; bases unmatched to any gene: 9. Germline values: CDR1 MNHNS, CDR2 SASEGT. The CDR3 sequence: CASSVGTGLGQAFF. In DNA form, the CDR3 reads TGTGCCAGCAGTGTAGGGACAGGGTTAGGGCAAGCTTTCTTT.

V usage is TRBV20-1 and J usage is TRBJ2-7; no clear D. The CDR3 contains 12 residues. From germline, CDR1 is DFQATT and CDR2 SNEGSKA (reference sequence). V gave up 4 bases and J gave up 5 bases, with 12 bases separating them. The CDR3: CSAKGLVDEQYF. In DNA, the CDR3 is TGCAGTGCTAAGGGTCTAGTGGACGAGCAGTACTTC.

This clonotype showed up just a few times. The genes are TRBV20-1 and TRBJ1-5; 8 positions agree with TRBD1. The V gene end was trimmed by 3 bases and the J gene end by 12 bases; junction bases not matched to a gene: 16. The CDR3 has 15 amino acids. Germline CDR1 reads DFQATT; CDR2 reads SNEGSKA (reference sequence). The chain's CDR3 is CSASPGQEPDYLQHF. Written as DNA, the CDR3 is TGCAGTGCTAGTCCGGGACAGGAGCCTGATTATCTCCAGCATTTT.

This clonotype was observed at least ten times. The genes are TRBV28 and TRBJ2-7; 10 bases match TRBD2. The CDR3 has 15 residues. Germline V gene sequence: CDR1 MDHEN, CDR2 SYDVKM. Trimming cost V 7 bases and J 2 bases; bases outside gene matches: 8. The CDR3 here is CASIGRLAGAYEQYF. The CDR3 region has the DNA TGTGCCAGCATTGGGAGGCTAGCGGGGGCCTACGAGCAGTACTTC.

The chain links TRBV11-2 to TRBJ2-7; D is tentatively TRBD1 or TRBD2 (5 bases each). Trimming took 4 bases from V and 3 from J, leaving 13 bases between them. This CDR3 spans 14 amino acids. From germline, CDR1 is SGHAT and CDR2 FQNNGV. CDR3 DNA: TGTGCCAGCAGCTATGGGGGAGCCAACTACGAGCAGTACTTC. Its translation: CASSYGGANYEQYF.

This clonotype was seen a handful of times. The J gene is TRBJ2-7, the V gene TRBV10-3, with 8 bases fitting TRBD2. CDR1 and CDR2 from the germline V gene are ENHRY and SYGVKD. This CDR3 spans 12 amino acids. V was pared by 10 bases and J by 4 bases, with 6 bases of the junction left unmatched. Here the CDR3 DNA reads TGTGCCACGAGCGGGAGTTCTTACGAGCAGTACTTC. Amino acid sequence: CATSGSSYEQYF.

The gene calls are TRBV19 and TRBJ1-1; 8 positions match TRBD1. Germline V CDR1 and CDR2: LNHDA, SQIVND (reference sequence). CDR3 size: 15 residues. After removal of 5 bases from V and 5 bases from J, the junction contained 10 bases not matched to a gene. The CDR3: CASSHGQGSGTEAFF. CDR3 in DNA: TGTGCCAGTAGTCATGGACAGGGTTCGGGAACTGAAGCTTTCTTT.

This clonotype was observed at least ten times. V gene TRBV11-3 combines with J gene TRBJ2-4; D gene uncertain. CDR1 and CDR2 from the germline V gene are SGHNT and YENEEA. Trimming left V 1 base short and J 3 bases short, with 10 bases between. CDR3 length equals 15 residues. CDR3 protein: CASSLGFRDKNIQYF. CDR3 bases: TGTGCCAGCAGCTTAGGATTTAGGGACAAAAACATTCAGTACTTC.

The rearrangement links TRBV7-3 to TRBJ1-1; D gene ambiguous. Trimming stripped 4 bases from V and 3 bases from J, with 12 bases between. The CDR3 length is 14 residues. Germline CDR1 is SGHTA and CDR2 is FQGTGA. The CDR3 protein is CASSSSPSDTEAFF. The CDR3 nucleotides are TGTGCCAGCAGCTCCAGCCCATCCGACACTGAAGCTTTCTTT.

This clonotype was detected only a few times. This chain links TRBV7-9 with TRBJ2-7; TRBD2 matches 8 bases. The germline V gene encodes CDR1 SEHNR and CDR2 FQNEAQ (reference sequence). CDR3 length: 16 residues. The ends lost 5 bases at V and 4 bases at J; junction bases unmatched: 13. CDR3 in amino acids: CASSHQVSSGSYEQYF. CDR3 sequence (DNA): TGTGCCAGCAGCCACCAAGTTTCCAGCGGGAGTTACGAGCAGTACTTC.

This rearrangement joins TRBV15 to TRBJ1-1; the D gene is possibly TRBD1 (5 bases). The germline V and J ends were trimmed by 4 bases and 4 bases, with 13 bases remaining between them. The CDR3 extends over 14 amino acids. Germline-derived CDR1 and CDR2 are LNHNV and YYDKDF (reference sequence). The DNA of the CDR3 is TGTGCCACCAGCAACGGACGGAGGGGCACTGAAGCTTTCTTT. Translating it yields CATSNGRRGTEAFF.

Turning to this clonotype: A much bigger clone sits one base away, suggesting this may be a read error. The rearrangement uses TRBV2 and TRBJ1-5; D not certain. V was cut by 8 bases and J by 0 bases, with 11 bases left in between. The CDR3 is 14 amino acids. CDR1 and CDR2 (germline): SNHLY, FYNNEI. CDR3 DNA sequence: TGTGCCAGCGGTGTCGGGTATAGCAATCAGCCCCAGCATTTT. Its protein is CASGVGYSNQPQHF. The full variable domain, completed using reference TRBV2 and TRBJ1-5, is EPEVTQTPSHQVTQMGQEVILRCVPISNHLYFYWYRQILGQKVEFLVSFYNNEISEKSEIFDDQFSVERPDGSNFTLKIRSTKLEDSAMYFCASGVGYSNQPQHFGDGTRLSIL.

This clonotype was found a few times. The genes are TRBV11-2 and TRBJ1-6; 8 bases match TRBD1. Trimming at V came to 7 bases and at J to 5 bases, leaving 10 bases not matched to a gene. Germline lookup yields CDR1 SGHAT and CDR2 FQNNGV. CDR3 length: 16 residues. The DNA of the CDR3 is TGTGCCAGCACTTTTGGGGGACAGGCGGATAATTCACCCCTCCACTTT. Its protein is CASTFGGQADNSPLHF.

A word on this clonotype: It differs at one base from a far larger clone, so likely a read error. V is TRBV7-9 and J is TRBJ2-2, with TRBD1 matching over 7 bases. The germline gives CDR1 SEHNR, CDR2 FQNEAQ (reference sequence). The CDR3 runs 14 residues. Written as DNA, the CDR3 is TGTGCCAGCAACTTAAGCAGGGGGAACGGGGAGCTGTTTTTT. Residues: CASNLSRGNGELFF.